This TCR beta chain was recorded in a study of blood T cell repertoires in COVID-19. Study-wide background: Acute and convalescent COVID-19 specimens originated in the United States, Italy and Spain. In each case, the material was cDNA or gDNA derived from T cells, B-cell-depleted T cells, or PBMCs.

Original analysis: The assay estimated nucleated cells by amplifying reference gene primers. The repertoire was sequenced with immunoSEQ multiplex PCR; TCRdb's copy has only in-frame clones and lacks some. D and trimming come from the DNA, and the V and J calls and clone size come from that table. The sample includes 250,000 to 350,000 clones, around 90% seen only once; the top ten take about 8.6%. The V and J ends lost 3 bases and 0 bases respectively, with 5 bases between them. The CDR3 totals 13 residues. Germline V gene lookup returns CDR1 SGDLS and CDR2 YYNGEE. The rearrangement joins TRBV9 to TRBJ2-3; D is undetermined. Sequencing input: peripheral blood. The TCR was taken from a man between 18 and 35 years old with active or convalescent COVID-19. In DNA form, the CDR3 reads TGTGCCAGCAGCGCCTCTAGCACAGATACGCAGTATTTT. It encodes CASSASSTDTQYF.